This section outlines one TCR beta chain sequence together with its context. The antigen is unknown. The sample is drawn from a study of CXCR3-negative and CXCR3-positive naive CD8 T cells. UMI labels and 5' RACE were used to prepare the TRB cDNA libraries. TCRdb reanalyzed the 5' RACE reads, giving one entry per CDR3 protein sequence and no DNA. This sample's table has 50,000 or so distinct CDR3 sequences. A CD45RO-CCR7+CD27+CD95- profile was what naive CD8+ T cells displayed. General study findings and limits: Naive CXCR3-positive cells had TRB CDR3s more hydrophobic than those of CXCR3-negative naive cells. Surface CD5 matched across naive subsets, and TRB CDR3 properties served to infer TCR strength.

The CDR3 contains 15 residues. Germline V gives CDR1 SGDLS, CDR2 YYNGEE. Sequenced input: naive CXCR3+ CD8+ T cells from blood. Subset indicated: CD45RO-CCR7+CD27+CD95- naive CD8+ T cells expressing CXCR3 (TNR3+). This TCR came from a human donor in good health. Some clones in this sample may be carry-over from other donors' samples. This rearrangement joins TRBV9 to TRBJ1-1; TCRdb returns TRBD1, unconfirmable since there is no DNA. CDR3 sequence reads: CASSEGAGRGTEAFF.